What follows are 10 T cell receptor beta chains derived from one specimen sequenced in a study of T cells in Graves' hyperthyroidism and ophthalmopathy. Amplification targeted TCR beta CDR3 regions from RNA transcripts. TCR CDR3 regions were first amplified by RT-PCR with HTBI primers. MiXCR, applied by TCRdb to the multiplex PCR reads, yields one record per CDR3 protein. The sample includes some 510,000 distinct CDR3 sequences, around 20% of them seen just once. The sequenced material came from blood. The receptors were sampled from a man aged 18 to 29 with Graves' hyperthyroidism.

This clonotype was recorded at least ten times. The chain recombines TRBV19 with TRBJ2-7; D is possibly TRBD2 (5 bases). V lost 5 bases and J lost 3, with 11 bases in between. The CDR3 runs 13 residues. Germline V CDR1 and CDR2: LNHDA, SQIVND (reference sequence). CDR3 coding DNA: TGTGCCAGTAGTGCGGGTGTTGGCTACGAGCAGTACTTC. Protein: CASSAGVGYEQYF. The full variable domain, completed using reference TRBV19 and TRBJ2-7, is DGGITQSPKYLFRKEGQNVTLSCEQNLNHDAMYWYRQDPGQGLRLIYYSQIVNDFQKGDIAEGYSVSREKKESFPLTVTSAQKNPTAFYLCASSAGVGYEQYFGPGTRLTVT.

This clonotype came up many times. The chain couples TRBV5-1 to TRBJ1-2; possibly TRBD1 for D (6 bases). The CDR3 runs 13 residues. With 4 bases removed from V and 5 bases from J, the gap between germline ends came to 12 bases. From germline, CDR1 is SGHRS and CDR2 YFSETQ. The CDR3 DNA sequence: TGCGCCAGCAGCCCGGACAGCACTTATGGCTACACCTTC. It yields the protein CASSPDSTYGYTF.

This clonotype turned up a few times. CDR3 sequence (DNA): TGTGCCATCAGTGAGCAGACCCAAGAGACCCAGTACTTC. Its protein is CAISEQTQETQYF. The chain links TRBV10-3 to TRBJ2-5; the D is unclear. CDR1 is ENHRY and CDR2 is SYGVKD in the germline V gene. The CDR3 is made up of 13 amino acids. Trimming removed 2 bases at V and 1 base at J, with 5 bases between.

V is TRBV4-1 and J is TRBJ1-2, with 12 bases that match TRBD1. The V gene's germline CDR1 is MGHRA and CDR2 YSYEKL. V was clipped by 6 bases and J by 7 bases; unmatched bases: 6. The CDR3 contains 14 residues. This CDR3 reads CASSQGQGAIGYTF. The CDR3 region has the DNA TGCGCCAGCAGTCAGGGACAGGGGGCGATTGGCTACACCTTC.

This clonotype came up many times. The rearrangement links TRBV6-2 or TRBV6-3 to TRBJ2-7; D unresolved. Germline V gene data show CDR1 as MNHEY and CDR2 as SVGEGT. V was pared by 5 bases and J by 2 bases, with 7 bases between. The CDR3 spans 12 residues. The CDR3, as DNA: TGTGCCAGCAGTGCTACAGCCTACGAGCAGTACTTC. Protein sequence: CASSATAYEQYF.

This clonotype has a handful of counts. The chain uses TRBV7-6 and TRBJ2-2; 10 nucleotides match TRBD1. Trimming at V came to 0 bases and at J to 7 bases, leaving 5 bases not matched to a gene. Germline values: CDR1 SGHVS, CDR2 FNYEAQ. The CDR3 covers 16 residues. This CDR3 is CASSLAGQGTVGELFF. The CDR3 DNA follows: TGTGCCAGCAGCTTAGCGGGACAGGGGACTGTCGGGGAGCTGTTTTTT.

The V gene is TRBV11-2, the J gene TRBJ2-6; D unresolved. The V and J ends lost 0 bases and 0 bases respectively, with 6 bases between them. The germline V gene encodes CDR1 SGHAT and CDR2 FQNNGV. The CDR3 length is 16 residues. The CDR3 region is CASSLEIASGANVLTF. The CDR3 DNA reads TGTGCCAGCAGCTTAGAAATAGCCTCTGGGGCCAACGTCCTGACTTTC.

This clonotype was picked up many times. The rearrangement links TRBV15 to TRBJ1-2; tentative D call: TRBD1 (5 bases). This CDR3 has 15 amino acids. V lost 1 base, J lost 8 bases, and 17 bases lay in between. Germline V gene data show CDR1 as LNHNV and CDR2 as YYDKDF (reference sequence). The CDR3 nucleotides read TGTGCCACCAGCAGAGCTGCAGGGAAGTTCGGGGGCTACACCTTC. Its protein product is CATSRAAGKFGGYTF.

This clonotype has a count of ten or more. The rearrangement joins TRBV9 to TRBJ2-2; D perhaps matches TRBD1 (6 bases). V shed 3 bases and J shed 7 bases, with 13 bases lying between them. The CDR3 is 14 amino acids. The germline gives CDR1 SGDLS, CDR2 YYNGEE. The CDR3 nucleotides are TGTGCCAGCAGCGGTGTACAGGGAAACGGGGAGCTGTTTTTT. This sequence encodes CASSGVQGNGELFF.

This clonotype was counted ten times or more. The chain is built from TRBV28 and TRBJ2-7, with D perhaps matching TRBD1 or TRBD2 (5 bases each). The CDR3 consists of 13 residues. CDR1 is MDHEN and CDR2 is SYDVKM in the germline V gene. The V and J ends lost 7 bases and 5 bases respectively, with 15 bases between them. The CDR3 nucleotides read TGTGCCAGCACCCCCCGGGGCCCCCACGAGCAGTACTTC. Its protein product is CASTPRGPHEQYF.